This TCR beta chain stems from a study of Ad26.COV2.S vaccination and SARS-CoV-2 variants. Study-wide background: The authors gave Ad26.COV2.S intramuscularly, either once or twice 56 days apart. Study-wide results and caveats: An underestimation of total T cell responses may have resulted from the TCR breadth and depth analyses. Compared with placebo recipients, vaccine recipients had higher spike-specific TCR breadth.

TCRdb's table, derived via immunoSEQ multiplex PCR, lists solely in-frame clones and lacks some. This sample has about 410,000 clones, with around 89% found just once. The germline V and J ends were trimmed by 3 bases and 2 bases, with 8 bases remaining between them. This CDR3 is built from 13 residues. The treatment: some 20 received Ad26.COV2.S at low or high dose, single or two shots; roughly five received placebo; per-sample allocation not given. Sampling occurred on day 63 after the first vaccine or placebo injection. A single count supports this clone. Its antigen is not known. The same CDR3 also results from other DNA sequences found in this sample.

The V call is TRBV12-3 or TRBV12-4, the J call TRBJ2-7, with D maybe TRBD2 (5 bases). This TCR was sampled from a person between 18 and 60 years old who received the Ad26.COV2.S COVID-19 vaccine or a placebo. The sample consisted of peripheral blood, taken in a trial of Ad26.COV2.S vaccine versus placebo. The CDR3 DNA reads as TGTGCCAGCAGTTTGGGCGGGCCCTACGAGCAGTACTTC. Translation gives CASSLGGPYEQYF.